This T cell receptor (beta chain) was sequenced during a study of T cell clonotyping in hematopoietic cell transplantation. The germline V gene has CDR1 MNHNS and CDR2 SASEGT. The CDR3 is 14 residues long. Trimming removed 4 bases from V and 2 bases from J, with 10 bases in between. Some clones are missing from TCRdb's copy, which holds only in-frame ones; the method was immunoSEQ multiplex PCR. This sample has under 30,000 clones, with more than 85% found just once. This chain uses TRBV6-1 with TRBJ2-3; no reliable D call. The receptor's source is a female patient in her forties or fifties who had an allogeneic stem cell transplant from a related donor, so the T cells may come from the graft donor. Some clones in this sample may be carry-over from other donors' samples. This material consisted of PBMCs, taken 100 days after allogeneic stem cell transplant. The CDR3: CASSVPSNTDTQYF. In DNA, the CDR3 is TGTGCCAGCAGTGTACCGTCTAACACAGATACGCAGTATTTT.